A selection of T cell receptor beta chains follows, all from one sample in a study of blood T cell repertoires in COVID-19. Libraries were prepared by immunoSEQ multiplex PCR; TCRdb keeps only in-frame clonotypes and omits some of them. The profile shows 75,000 to 90,000 clones, over 75% of them singletons. The sample was peripheral blood. These receptors originate from a man at least 80 years old with acute or convalescent COVID-19. CDR3s include the opening cysteine and the closing phenylalanine or tryptophan.

V	J	length	CDR3
TRBV7-3	TRBJ2-7	13	CASSLTTGNEQYF
TRBV5-1	TRBJ2-5	19	CASSSPQGLAGLAQETQYF
TRBV7-8	TRBJ1-2	15	CASSLGDRGDYGYTF
TRBV28	TRBJ1-2	13	CASAGGGNYGYTF
TRBV5-4	TRBJ2-7	16	CASSFGGAGGPDEQYF
TRBV13	TRBJ1-4	16	CASSLGPLTRGEKLFF
TRBV23-1	TRBJ2-7	15	CASSQSHRESYEQYF
TRBV5-1	TRBJ1-1	14	CASHPTDMNTEAFF
TRBV7-9	TRBJ1-5	14	CASSWTGVNQPQHF
TRBV6-5	TRBJ1-1	13	CASRTGADTEAFF
TRBV6-5	TRBJ2-1	14	CASSYSSGRNEQFF
TRBV18	TRBJ2-3	17	CASSPGVGTAPTDTQYF
TRBV30	TRBJ1-2	15	CAWGYPRGFNYGYTF
TRBV6-2/TRBV6-3	TRBJ1-2	16	CASSTTRDRGRYGYTF
TRBV7-8	TRBJ1-3	15	CASSGRDRGFDTIYF
TRBV4-2	TRBJ2-1	14	CASSQATGGNEQFF
TRBV23-1	TRBJ2-2	11	CASPFPGELFF
TRBV7-9	TRBJ2-5	16	CASSLGDRGFQETQYF
TRBV10-3	TRBJ2-1	16	CAISLTSGDAYNEQFF
TRBV5-4	TRBJ1-1	13	CASSLSRDTEAFF
TRBV5-1	TRBJ2-2	15	CASSWGTGNTGELFF
TRBV11-3	TRBJ1-1	13	CASSFIGGTEAFF